This TCR beta chain was sequenced for a study of liver allograft versus peripheral blood T cells. Across the study: Transplanted livers held T cell receptor repertoires, and these were compared with repertoires in recipients' peripheral blood. Overall study findings and caveats: Reports indicated that T cell receptor repertoires inside liver allografts differed from those in peripheral blood.

This clonotype has at least ten counts. Its target is not known. TCRdb independently ran MiXCR on the reads; one entry per CDR3 protein. Of thousands of distinct CDR3 sequences listed, roughly 20% are singletons. The germline gives CDR1 MNHNY, CDR2 SVGAGI (reference sequence). V lost 5 bases and J lost 3, with 10 bases in between. The CDR3 has 13 amino acids. The V and J genes are TRBV6-6 and TRBJ1-1; D ambiguous. This TCR was recovered from a human patient who had a liver transplant. Some T cells here may be from the graft donor. For the CDR3, the DNA is TGTGCCAGCAGTCCAACAGATTACACTGAAGCTTTCTTT. Amino acid sequence: CASSPTDYTEAFF.